This T cell receptor (beta chain) was observed in a study of shared clonotypes between healthy human individuals. About this clone itself: The antigen remains undetermined.

An assay was performed, and its level was deep. Sorted subsets were amplified in replicate PCRs using around 200 ng DNA, 32,000 or so T cell genomes. The assay was immunoSEQ multiplex PCR, and TCRdb's table has in-frame clones only and misses some. This table has 660,000 or so clones, approximately 96% appearing once. Findings and limits, study-wide: Sharing across several donors was seen in 5% to 5.5% of naive CD4 clonotypes. Memory subsets had estimated richness that was generally smaller than that of naive subsets.

Naive CD8 populations comprised CD45RO-negative cells positively selected for CCR7, excluding terminally differentiated effector memory CD45RA+ cells. With V trimmed by 4 bases and J by 4 bases, 8 bases remained unmatched. CDR1 and CDR2 (germline): SGHNT, YYREEE (reference sequence). The CDR3 is made up of 14 amino acids. The chain is built from TRBV5-4 and TRBJ2-7, with 7 bases aligning to TRBD1. The specimen was naive CD8+ T cells sorted from blood. This receptor was obtained from a woman in her twenties or thirties in good health. CDR3 residues: CASSKPGQPYEQYF. CDR3 in DNA: TGTGCCAGCAGCAAACCGGGACAGCCTTACGAGCAGTACTTC.